These 22 T cell receptor beta chains were all obtained from the same sample, sequenced in a study of T cells after posttransplantation cyclophosphamide. This table comes from immunoSEQ multiplex PCR, and its TCRdb copy is limited to in-frame clones, with some not included. The profile covers about 10,000 clones, with over 80% appearing a single time and 15% taken by the ten largest. Treatment was busulfan-fludarabine conditioning, a marrow graft, and cyclophosphamide on days +3 and +4. Sequencing used PBMCs, obtained roughly 1,800 days after allogeneic stem cell transplant with posttransplant cyclophosphamide. Receptors originate from a female patient in her fifties who received an allogeneic stem cell transplant from a related donor, was CMV-positive, and had no GVHD. The graft donor may be the source of some T cells.

The CDR3: CASSQLRTAGTEAFF. In nucleotides, the CDR3 is TGCGCCAGCAGCCAACTTAGGACAGCTGGCACTGAAGCTTTCTTT. The chain employs TRBV4-1 and TRBJ1-1, with a possible D match to TRBD1 (6 bases). The CDR3 has 15 amino acids. From germline, CDR1 is MGHRA and CDR2 YSYEKL. The V end was cut by 2 bases, the J end by 4 bases, with 14 bases between.

CDR3 DNA: TGCGCCAGCAGCTTGCGGTTAGCGGGAGGGAGCACAGATACGCAGTATTTT. Translation: CASSLRLAGGSTDTQYF. This chain connects TRBV5-1 to TRBJ2-3; 11 nucleotides line up with TRBD2. Unmatched junction bases numbered 4, after V lost 1 base and J lost 0 bases. Germline-derived CDR1 and CDR2 are SGHRS and YFSETQ. The CDR3 totals 17 residues.

This clone has a handful of counts. The chain recombines TRBV19 with TRBJ2-7, with a weak D call TRBD1 (6 bases). Trimming cost V 5 bases and J 6 bases, with 11 bases left between them. Germline CDR1 and CDR2: LNHDA and SQIVND (reference sequence). The CDR3 loop spans 12 amino acids. CDR3 region: CASSLIGGEQYF. The CDR3 coding sequence is TGTGCCAGTAGTTTAATAGGGGGCGAGCAGTACTTC. Full variable domain (missing parts from reference TRBV19 and TRBJ2-7): DGGITQSPKYLFRKEGQNVTLSCEQNLNHDAMYWYRQDPGQGLRLIYYSQIVNDFQKGDIAEGYSVSREKKESFPLTVTSAQKNPTAFYLCASSLIGGEQYFGPGTRLTVT.

The chain joins TRBV28 to TRBJ1-2; the D gene is possibly TRBD1 (5 bases). V was pared by 3 bases and J by 4 bases, with 12 bases between. The germline V gene encodes CDR1 MDHEN and CDR2 SYDVKM. The CDR3 contains 14 residues. CDR3: CASSLGGISYGYTF. Here the CDR3 DNA reads TGTGCCAGCAGTTTGGGGGGGATTTCCTATGGCTACACCTTC.

The chain is built from TRBV15 and TRBJ2-7; 9 bases align to TRBD1. CDR3 length: 14 amino acids. The germline gives CDR1 LNHNV, CDR2 YYDKDF (reference sequence). The V gene end was trimmed by 6 bases and the J gene end by 6 bases; junction bases not matched to a gene: 9. The CDR3 bases are TGTGCCACCAGGGGACAGGGCTCGGTTCGCGAGCAGTACTTC. Protein sequence: CATRGQGSVREQYF.

The chain recombines TRBV11-3 with TRBJ1-1; no clear D gene. The CDR3 is 13 residues long. Trimming cost V 1 base and J 5 bases, with 8 bases left between them. Germline V lookup: CDR1 SGHNT, CDR2 YENEEA. The CDR3 loop is CASSLGRETEAFF. The DNA of the CDR3 is TGTGCCAGCAGCTTAGGTCGAGAAACTGAAGCTTTCTTT.

The CDR3 coding sequence is TGTGCCAGCAGCTTAATGGCAGGAAGAGCCAAAAACATTCAGTACTTC. Its translation is CASSLMAGRAKNIQYF. The chain has TRBV7-2 and TRBJ2-4; unclear D gene. V lost 2 bases to trimming and J lost 0 bases, with 11 bases between them. This CDR3 has 16 residues. CDR1 is SGHTA and CDR2 is FQGNSA in the germline V gene.

The J gene is TRBJ1-4, the V gene TRBV5-1, with 7 bases matching TRBD1. This CDR3 has 14 amino acids. Germline assignment: CDR1 SGHRS and CDR2 YFSETQ. V shed 1 base and J 5 bases; nucleotides not matched to a gene: 2. In DNA form, the CDR3 reads TGCGCCAGCAGCTTGACAGGGGACAATGAAAAACTGTTTTTT. This sequence encodes CASSLTGDNEKLFF. The variable domain in full, completed from reference TRBV5-1 and TRBJ1-4, reads KAGVTQTPRYLIKTRGQQVTLSCSPISGHRSVSWYQQTPGQGLQFLFEYFSETQRNKGNFPGRFSGRQFSNSRSEMNVSTLELGDSALYLCASSLTGDNEKLFFGSGTQLSVL.

This clone was seen just once. This chain connects TRBV4-2 to TRBJ2-3, with 8 bases aligning to TRBD2. The CDR3 is made up of 16 amino acids. V was clipped by 4 bases and J by 0 bases; unmatched bases: 6. CDR1 is LGHNA and CDR2 is YNFKEQ in the germline V gene. Here the CDR3 DNA reads TGTGCCAGCAGCCGCAGGACTAGCACGAGCACAGATACGCAGTATTTT. Its protein is CASSRRTSTSTDTQYF.

The J gene is TRBJ2-3, the V gene TRBV7-2; TRBD2 agrees at 8 bases. The CDR3 consists of 15 residues. V trimming: 5 bases; J trimming: 5 bases; junction bases outside the gene matches: 9. Germline lookup yields CDR1 SGHTA and CDR2 FQGNSA. CDR3 sequence reads: CASSPPGGELDTQYF. DNA for the CDR3: TGTGCCAGCAGCCCCCCGGGGGGGGAACTAGATACGCAGTATTTT.

This chain links TRBV28 with TRBJ2-2; 11 bases agree with TRBD2. The germline gives CDR1 MDHEN, CDR2 SYDVKM. The CDR3 runs 15 residues. Germline trimming cut 5 bases from V and 8 bases from J; bases unmatched to any gene: 7. The CDR3 spells CASSPMTSGTGELFF. The CDR3 DNA follows: TGTGCCAGCAGTCCGATGACTAGCGGGACAGGGGAGCTGTTTTTT.

The genes are TRBV7-8 and TRBJ1-2; 10 bases are a match to TRBD1. CDR1 is SGHVS, CDR2 FQNEAQ, per germline. Germline trimming cut 5 bases from V and 6 bases from J; bases unmatched to any gene: 3. CDR3 length: 13 amino acids. The CDR3 DNA is TGTGCCAGCAGCAGACAGGGGGCCAATGGCTACACCTTC. It codes for CASSRQGANGYTF.

V is TRBV2 and J is TRBJ1-5; D is unclear. V shed 8 bases and J shed 0 bases, with 5 bases lying between them. From germline, CDR1 is SNHLY and CDR2 FYNNEI. The CDR3 extends over 12 amino acids. CDR3 DNA: TGTGCCAGCGGCAATAGCAATCAGCCCCAGCATTTT. Protein product: CASGNSNQPQHF.

The rearrangement uses TRBV18 and TRBJ1-2, with a possible D match to TRBD1 (5 bases). Germline V gene sequence: CDR1 KGHSH, CDR2 LQKENI. V lost 2 bases and J 3 bases, leaving 10 bases between the germline ends. The CDR3 sequence is 14 residues long. CDR3 protein: CASSPSGRDYGYTF. The CDR3 nucleotides are TGTGCCAGCTCACCATCAGGGAGGGACTATGGCTACACCTTC.

In this sample, this clone turned up a few times. V is TRBV28 and J is TRBJ2-1; 11 bases are a match to TRBD2. This CDR3 contains 15 residues. Germline V lookup: CDR1 MDHEN, CDR2 SYDVKM. The trim removed 6 bases at V and 5 bases at J, leaving 6 bases unmatched. The DNA of the CDR3 is TGTGCCAGCAGCATAAGGGGACTAGCGGACAATGAGCAGTTCTTC. Translated, it gives CASSIRGLADNEQFF.

V is TRBV11-2 and J is TRBJ1-4; D possibly corresponds to TRBD1 (6 bases). Trimming took 3 bases from V and 3 from J, leaving 8 bases between them. Germline V gene lookup returns CDR1 SGHAT and CDR2 FQNNGV. CDR3 length: 14 residues. In DNA form, the CDR3 reads TGTGCCAGCAGCTTTACAGGGTCTAATGAAAAACTGTTTTTT. It is translated as CASSFTGSNEKLFF.

The CDR3 protein is CASSLAGQGGNEQFF. CDR3 bases: TGTGCCAGCAGCCTGGCGGGACAGGGAGGCAATGAGCAGTTCTTC. This chain joins TRBV7-9 and TRBJ2-1; 9 bases are shared with TRBD1. V gave up 5 bases and J gave up 6 bases; unmatched junction bases: 8. CDR3 size: 15 residues. Germline V gene lookup returns CDR1 SEHNR and CDR2 FQNEAQ (reference sequence).

V is TRBV6-6 and J is TRBJ1-2, with 9 bases that match TRBD1. The CDR3 consists of 13 residues. V shed 3 bases and J 13 bases; nucleotides not matched to a gene: 9. The germline gives CDR1 MNHNY, CDR2 SVGAGI (reference sequence). The CDR3 bases are TGTGCCAGCAGTTATCTACAGGGGGCTTCAGGCACCTTC. Translating gives CASSYLQGASGTF.

The rearrangement joins TRBV4-1 to TRBJ2-2; 8 nucleotides align to TRBD1. J lost 5 bases, V lost 3 bases, and 8 bases had no gene match. Germline V gene data show CDR1 as MGHRA and CDR2 as YSYEKL. The CDR3 is 16 amino acids. CDR3 sequence: CASSHVPRQGTGELFF. In DNA form, the CDR3 reads TGCGCCAGCAGCCACGTTCCAAGACAGGGGACCGGGGAGCTGTTTTTT.

The gene calls are TRBV7-6 and TRBJ2-5; D is perhaps TRBD1 (6 bases). The CDR3 is made up of 13 amino acids. Germline CDR1 SGHVS, CDR2 FNYEAQ. With 1 base removed from V and 4 bases from J, the gap between germline ends came to 7 bases. The CDR3 protein is CASSLGGGETQYF. For the CDR3, the DNA is TGTGCCAGCAGCTTAGGAGGGGGAGAGACCCAGTACTTC.

The chain employs TRBV2 and TRBJ1-1, with D possibly being TRBD1 (5 bases). V lost 9 bases and J lost 2, with 13 bases in between. Germline CDR1 and CDR2: SNHLY and FYNNEI. CDR3 size: 13 residues. CDR3 in amino acids: CASRDSANTEAFF. CDR3 DNA sequence: TGTGCCAGTAGGGACTCTGCCAACACTGAAGCTTTCTTT.

The chain carries TRBV18 and TRBJ1-2, with unresolved D. V was pared by 3 bases and J by 4 bases, with 15 bases between. The CDR3 totals 15 residues. CDR1 is KGHSH and CDR2 is LQKENI in the germline V gene. CDR3 in amino acids: CASSPTRELGYGYTF. As DNA, the CDR3 is TGTGCCAGCTCACCTACGAGGGAGCTAGGCTATGGCTACACCTTC.